This TCR beta chain stems from a study of blood T cell repertoires in COVID-19. About the research overall: COVID-19 samples collected from the United States, Italy and Spain covered acute and convalescent phases. Sources were T cells, B-cell-depleted T cells, or PBMCs; the material itself was cDNA or gDNA.

Authors' data handling: Estimates of nucleated cell counts were drawn from the amplification of reference gene primers. The protocol was immunoSEQ multiplex PCR, while the TCRdb copy is restricted to in-frame clones and leaves out a portion. V and J calls and clone size are as listed in that table; D and trimming were resolved from the DNA. Counted here are about 480,000 clones, roughly nine tenths occurring once; the ten biggest clones make up around 7.9%. CDR3 length: 14 amino acids. Germline V gene data show CDR1 as SGHDT and CDR2 as YYEEEE. Trimming at V came to 5 bases and at J to 4 bases, leaving 4 bases not matched to a gene.

Specimen: PBMCs or T cells enriched from blood (not recorded which). This TCR derives from a woman between 55 and 75 years old who had recovered from COVID-19. The chain couples TRBV5-6 to TRBJ1-3; 9 bases map to TRBD1. CDR3 sequence: CASRGDREGNTIYF. Written as DNA, the CDR3 is TGTGCCAGCAGGGGGGACAGGGAAGGAAACACCATATATTTT. Filled out from reference TRBV5-6 and TRBJ1-3, the complete variable domain reads DAGVTQSPTHLIKTRGQQVTLRCSPKSGHDTVSWYQQALGQGPQFIFQYYEEEERQRGNFPDRFSGHQFPNYSSELNVNALLLGDSALYLCASRGDREGNTIYFGEGSWLTVV.